Shown below are 5 T cell receptor beta chains from a single sample sequenced in a study of long-term antiretroviral therapy in people with HIV. immunoSEQ v3.0 was run at survey level. This table comes from immunoSEQ multiplex PCR, and its TCRdb copy is limited to in-frame clones, with some not included. The table shows roughly 23,000 clones, with approximately 90% occurring only once. The specimen comprised unsorted PBMCs, sampled 1.8 years before starting antiretroviral therapy. These receptors came from a woman aged 25 to 39 with HIV.

V gene TRBV11-2 combines with J gene TRBJ2-5, with unresolved D. V lost 1 base, J lost 0 bases, and 9 bases lay in between. Germline CDR1 and CDR2: SGHAT and FQNNGV. The CDR3 runs 15 residues. The CDR3: CASSLGIGNQETQYF. The CDR3 nucleotides read TGTGCCAGCAGCTTAGGTATAGGGAACCAAGAGACCCAGTACTTC.

The V gene is TRBV10-3, the J gene TRBJ2-2; 12 bases are a match to TRBD2. CDR1 and CDR2 from the germline V gene are ENHRY and SYGVKD. CDR3 length equals 15 residues. Trimming removed 11 bases from V and 3 bases from J; junction bases left unmatched: 7. The CDR3, as DNA: TGTGCCGCCCGTACTAGCGGGGGGCACACCGGGGAGCTGTTTTTT. This gives the protein CAARTSGGHTGELFF.

A single count supports this clone. This chain links TRBV7-9 with TRBJ1-5, with no clear D. Germline values: CDR1 SEHNR, CDR2 FQNEAQ (reference sequence). The V gene lost 1 base and the J gene lost 6 bases, with 7 bases spanning the gap. The CDR3 covers 13 residues. The CDR3 coding sequence is TGTGCCAGCAGCTTAGATCGGCTTCAGCCCCAGCATTTT. Translated, it gives CASSLDRLQPQHF.

The rearrangement joins TRBV28 to TRBJ1-5, with TRBD1 identical over 9 bases. Germline values: CDR1 MDHEN, CDR2 SYDVKM. Germline trimming cut 4 bases from V and 6 bases from J; bases unmatched to any gene: 4. This CDR3 comprises 14 residues. The DNA for the CDR3 is TGTGCCAGCAGTTCAAACAGGGGGCCTCAGCCCCAGCATTTT. This gives the protein CASSSNRGPQPQHF.

The CDR3 is CASMSGGGTEAFF. The CDR3 nucleotides are TGTGCCAGCATGTCGGGGGGTGGCACTGAAGCTTTCTTT. The chain combines TRBV6-5 with TRBJ1-1; the D gene is possibly TRBD1 (5 bases). The length of the CDR3 is 13 residues. Trimming left V 7 bases short and J 4 bases short, with 13 bases between. Germline V lookup: CDR1 MNHEY, CDR2 SVGAGI.